The 30 T cell receptor beta chains listed next were all sequenced from one sample in a study of blood T cell repertoires in COVID-19. Repertoires were generated with immunoSEQ multiplex PCR, while TCRdb's copy carries only in-frame clones and drops some. The sample comprises a few hundred thousand clones, 65% to 90% of which are singletons, and 7.2% rests with the top ten. The sample comprised peripheral blood. These TCRs come from a human donor in a cohort sampled during active COVID-19.

The chain joins TRBV6-2 or TRBV6-3 to TRBJ2-3; TRBD2 agrees at 7 bases. J lost 4 bases, V lost 2 bases, and 6 bases had no gene match. From germline, CDR1 is MNHEY and CDR2 SVGEGT. This CDR3 is built from 15 residues. The CDR3 is CASSYRRGYADTQYF. In DNA form, the CDR3 reads TGTGCCAGCAGTTACAGGCGGGGGTACGCAGATACGCAGTATTTT.

The chain uses TRBV6-1 and TRBJ2-3; 8 positions agree with TRBD2. Trimming at V came to 2 bases and at J to 4 bases, leaving 2 bases not matched to a gene. Germline lookup yields CDR1 MNHNS and CDR2 SASEGT. The CDR3 has 14 amino acids. CDR3: CASSERGGPDTQYF. CDR3 in DNA: TGTGCCAGCAGTGAACGGGGGGGCCCAGATACGCAGTATTTT.

The chain recombines TRBV10-1 with TRBJ1-4; 7 positions match TRBD1. With 2 bases clipped from V and 13 bases from J, the junction kept 7 bases outside the gene matches. The CDR3 extends over 13 amino acids. Germline CDR1 is WNHNN and CDR2 is SYGVQD (reference sequence). CDR3 amino acids: CASSEQTGNGLFF. CDR3 coding DNA: TGCGCCAGCAGTGAGCAGACAGGGAACGGACTGTTTTTT.

The rearrangement uses TRBV5-6 and TRBJ1-6; D ambiguous. Germline V CDR1 and CDR2: SGHDT, YYEEEE. V shed 4 bases and J shed 7 bases, with 21 bases lying between them. This CDR3 is 17 amino acids long. The CDR3 spells CASSLDGWMSRNSPLHF. In DNA, the CDR3 is TGTGCCAGCAGCCTGGACGGATGGATGTCGAGGAATTCACCCCTCCACTTT.

This chain uses TRBV7-9 with TRBJ1-1; no clear D gene. Trimming shortened V by 5 bases and J by 6 bases, and 13 bases separated the two germline ends. There are 13 residues in the CDR3. The germline V gene has CDR1 SEHNR and CDR2 FQNEAQ (reference sequence). The CDR3 coding sequence is TGTGCCAGCAGCCCCACACAGTCGGCTGAAGCTTTCTTT. This gives the protein CASSPTQSAEAFF.

The gene calls are TRBV25-1 and TRBJ1-1; no reliable D call. Germline CDR1 MGHDK, CDR2 SYGVNS. CDR3 size: 11 residues. The ends were cut back, 3 bases at V and 4 bases at J, with 3 bases in the middle. CDR3 sequence reads: CASSEATEAFF. The CDR3 coding sequence is TGTGCCAGCAGTGAGGCCACTGAAGCTTTCTTT.

The chain carries TRBV4-1 and TRBJ2-2; D gene uncertain. CDR1 MGHRA and CDR2 YSYEKL come from the germline V gene. The CDR3 length is 14 residues. V lost 1 base, J lost 6 bases, and 9 bases lay in between. CDR3 DNA: TGCGCCAGCAGCCAAGTGTCCCCGGCCGGGGAGCTGTTTTTT. It translates to CASSQVSPAGELFF.

This clone was found a few times. CDR3 protein: CASMGQGVRGSPLHF. CDR3 DNA sequence: TGTGCCAGCATGGGACAGGGGGTAAGGGGATCACCCCTCCACTTT. The rearrangement joins TRBV2 to TRBJ1-6, with 11 bases fitting TRBD1. CDR1 and CDR2 (germline): SNHLY, FYNNEI. This CDR3 comprises 15 residues. V lost 7 bases and J lost 10; bases outside the gene matches: 9. Combining the CDR3 with reference TRBV2 and TRBJ1-6 gives the whole variable domain EPEVTQTPSHQVTQMGQEVILRCVPISNHLYFYWYRQILGQKVEFLVSFYNNEISEKSEIFDDQFSVERPDGSNFTLKIRSTKLEDSAMYFCASMGQGVRGSPLHFGNGTRLTVT.

The gene calls are TRBV25-1 and TRBJ2-7; 10 nucleotides agree with TRBD1. Germline assignment: CDR1 MGHDK and CDR2 SYGVNS. V gave up 3 bases and J gave up 5 bases; unmatched junction bases: 1. The CDR3 sequence is 13 residues long. Written as DNA, the CDR3 is TGTGCCAGCAGTGAGGGGACAGGGGACGAGCAGTACTTC. It yields the protein CASSEGTGDEQYF.

V usage is TRBV6-5 and J usage is TRBJ2-2; a weak D match, TRBD2 (6 bases). This CDR3 comprises 14 residues. V was pared by 4 bases and J by 1 base, with 7 bases between. Germline assignment: CDR1 MNHEY and CDR2 SVGAGI. CDR3 region: CASSSAGNTGELFF. The CDR3 coding sequence is TGTGCCAGCAGTTCAGCGGGGAACACCGGGGAGCTGTTTTTT.

The chain employs TRBV27 and TRBJ1-5; 7 bases agree with TRBD1. V was pared by 10 bases and J by 2 bases, with 8 bases of the junction left unmatched. The CDR3 covers 14 residues. CDR1 is MNHEY and CDR2 is SMNVEV in the germline V gene (reference sequence). CDR3 in DNA: TGTGCCACCTCCGAGGGGGCGGGCAATCAGCCCCAGCATTTT. It encodes CATSEGAGNQPQHF.

The rearrangement links TRBV3-1 (or the pseudogene TRBV3-2) to TRBJ1-1, with a possible D match to TRBD1 (6 bases). Trimming removed 4 bases at V and 4 bases at J, with 13 bases between. This CDR3 is 14 amino acids long. The germline gives CDR1 LGHDT, CDR2 YNNKEL (reference sequence). The CDR3 spells CASSLGQSATEAFF. Written as DNA, the CDR3 is TGTGCCAGCAGCCTCGGACAGTCTGCCACTGAAGCTTTCTTT.

V is TRBV29-1 and J is TRBJ1-4, with D perhaps matching TRBD1 (5 bases). Trimming took 4 bases from V and 10 from J, leaving 16 bases between them. CDR3 length equals 13 residues. CDR1 is SQVTM and CDR2 is ANQGSEA in the germline V gene. CDR3 bases: TGCAGCGTTGCGCATCCTCCAGACAGAAAACTGTTTTTT. It translates to CSVAHPPDRKLFF.

The chain employs TRBV7-8 and TRBJ1-5, with D maybe TRBD1 (5 bases). The CDR3 covers 14 residues. V was shortened by 4 bases and J by 3 bases, with 10 bases between the two germline ends. Germline-derived CDR1 and CDR2 are SGHVS and FQNEAQ. CDR3 protein: CASSSDSYNQPQHF. CDR3 in DNA: TGTGCCAGCAGCTCTGACAGTTACAATCAGCCCCAGCATTTT.

The chain links TRBV7-6 to TRBJ1-5; a possible D gene is TRBD1 (6 bases). The V gene lost 5 bases and the J gene lost 0 bases, with 11 bases spanning the gap. The germline V gene has CDR1 SGHVS and CDR2 FNYEAQ. The length of the CDR3 is 15 residues. The DNA for the CDR3 is TGTGCCAGCAGCCCTAGGACAGATAGCAATCAGCCCCAGCATTTT. This encodes CASSPRTDSNQPQHF.

The chain couples TRBV2 to TRBJ1-5, with D unclear. Trimming removed 5 bases at V and 7 bases at J, with 9 bases between. The CDR3 has 12 residues. Germline V gives CDR1 SNHLY, CDR2 FYNNEI. The CDR3 sequence is CASSSEVQPQHF. The CDR3 DNA is TGTGCCAGCAGTTCCGAGGTACAGCCCCAGCATTTT.

The rearrangement uses TRBV6-5 and TRBJ1-2, with TRBD1 matching 8 bases. CDR3 size: 15 residues. Losses at the gene ends were 1 base for V and 3 bases for J; bases not matched to a gene: 4. Germline CDR1 and CDR2: MNHEY and SVGAGI. In DNA form, the CDR3 reads TGTGCCAGCAGTTACTGGACAGGGCAGGACTATGGCTACACCTTC. Amino acid sequence: CASSYWTGQDYGYTF.

CDR3 in amino acids: CASSLGGFSYEQYF. The CDR3 DNA is TGTGCCAGCAGCTTGGGAGGGTTCTCCTACGAGCAGTACTTC. J is TRBJ2-7 and V is TRBV5-4; a possible D gene is TRBD2 (5 bases). The ends were cut back, 0 bases at V and 0 bases at J, with 7 bases in the middle. CDR3 length: 14 amino acids. CDR1 is SGHNT and CDR2 is YYREEE in the germline V gene (reference sequence).

The chain joins TRBV5-6 to TRBJ1-1; 8 nucleotides agree with TRBD1. The germline CDR1 and CDR2 sequences are SGHDT and YYEEEE. V was clipped by 2 bases and J by 3 bases; unmatched bases: 3. This CDR3 has 14 residues. The CDR3: CASSFRGRYTEAFF. For the CDR3, the DNA is TGTGCCAGCAGCTTCAGGGGGCGTTACACTGAAGCTTTCTTT.

The chain has TRBV29-1 and TRBJ1-4; D perhaps matches TRBD1 (5 bases). Trimming pared 5 bases from V and 8 bases from J, leaving 18 bases between. The length of the CDR3 is 14 residues. Germline assignment: CDR1 SQVTM and CDR2 ANQGSEA. The CDR3, as DNA: TGCAGCGTTATCGGGGGGGAGATCGAGGAAAAACTGTTTTTT. As protein: CSVIGGEIEEKLFF.

On this clone itself: Other nucleotide sequences in the sample specify the same CDR3. The V call is TRBV24-1, the J call TRBJ2-3; TRBD2 might be the D (6 bases). From germline, CDR1 is KGHDR and CDR2 SFDVKD. The CDR3 length is 16 residues. Trimming shortened V by 4 bases and J by 0 bases, and 13 bases separated the two germline ends. The CDR3 here is CATSDTTGTSTDTQYF. CDR3 DNA: TGTGCCACCAGTGACACGACCGGGACTAGCACAGATACGCAGTATTTT.

This chain links TRBV5-6 with TRBJ2-7, with D hard to call. CDR3 length: 13 residues. The V and J ends lost 2 bases and 2 bases respectively, with 8 bases between them. Per the germline V gene, CDR1 is SGHDT and CDR2 is YYEEEE. CDR3 DNA: TGTGCCAGCAGCTTTGAGGTGCCCTACGAGCAGTACTTC. The encoded protein is CASSFEVPYEQYF.

The chain couples TRBV24-1 to TRBJ2-2; 12 bases are a match to TRBD1. The CDR3 contains 21 residues. J lost 5 bases, V lost 0 bases, and 15 bases had no gene match. Germline-derived CDR1 and CDR2 are KGHDR and SFDVKD. The CDR3 nucleotides read TGTGCCACCAGTGATTTGATAGGGGACAGGGGGCGCGGTTGGGGAACCGGGGAGCTGTTTTTT. Translated, it gives CATSDLIGDRGRGWGTGELFF.

The chain links TRBV6-5 to TRBJ1-2; TRBD1 matches 7 bases. Germline CDR1 and CDR2: MNHEY and SVGAGI. J was trimmed by 0 bases and V by 5 bases; bases with no gene match: 3. The CDR3 runs to 14 residues. CDR3 bases: TGTGCCAGCAGTCCAGGGACAGCTAACTATGGCTACACCTTC. This encodes CASSPGTANYGYTF.

This sequence joins TRBV6-5 and TRBJ1-6; D might be TRBD1 (5 bases). The CDR3 has 16 amino acids. The V gene lost 4 bases and the J gene lost 4 bases, with 14 bases spanning the gap. Germline V lookup: CDR1 MNHEY, CDR2 SVGAGI. Here the CDR3 DNA reads TGTGCCAGCAGTTCCCGTGGAGGGGAATATAATTCACCCCTCCACTTT. This translates into CASSSRGGEYNSPLHF.

This chain connects TRBV14 to TRBJ2-7, with TRBD1 matching over 10 bases. The junction had 2 bases not matched to a gene; V was cut back by 3 bases and J by 6 bases. The CDR3 loop spans 13 amino acids. Germline V gene data show CDR1 as SGHDN and CDR2 as FVKESK. The CDR3 DNA follows: TGTGCCAGCAGCCACCGGGACAGGGGCGAGCAGTACTTC. Protein: CASSHRDRGEQYF.

The rearrangement joins TRBV6-2 or TRBV6-3 to TRBJ2-7; D not certain. Trimming stripped 4 bases from V and 2 bases from J, with 9 bases between. The CDR3 is 13 residues long. Germline-derived CDR1 and CDR2 are MNHEY and SVGEGT. CDR3 protein: CASSSRVTYEQYF. CDR3 coding DNA: TGTGCCAGCAGTTCTCGGGTTACCTACGAGCAGTACTTC.

The J gene is TRBJ1-6, the V gene TRBV30; TRBD1 aligns across 11 bases. Germline values: CDR1 GTSNPN, CDR2 SVGIG (reference sequence). V shed 2 bases and J 6 bases; nucleotides not matched to a gene: 6. This CDR3 region has 16 residues. Here the CDR3 reads CAWSRVGTGGNSPLHF. The CDR3 nucleotides read TGTGCCTGGAGTCGGGTCGGGACAGGGGGTAATTCACCCCTCCACTTT.

Worth noting for this clone: Compared with germline, one end of the junction differs, possibly owing to a read error. This chain joins TRBV12-3 or TRBV12-4 and TRBJ1-3; unclear D gene. This CDR3 contains 11 residues. This chain's CDR3 is CASNLRGSFFF. As DNA, the CDR3 is TGTGCCAGCAATCTTCGGGGAAGCTTTTTTTTT.

The chain carries TRBV10-3 and TRBJ1-4; D not certain. The CDR3 extends over 17 amino acids. Trimming took off 0 bases at V and 0 bases at J, with 11 bases between the two ends. CDR1 is ENHRY and CDR2 is SYGVKD in the germline V gene. As DNA, the CDR3 is TGTGCCATCAGTGAGTCCTACGTTGGTGCAACTAATGAAAAACTGTTTTTT. Amino acid sequence: CAISESYVGATNEKLFF.